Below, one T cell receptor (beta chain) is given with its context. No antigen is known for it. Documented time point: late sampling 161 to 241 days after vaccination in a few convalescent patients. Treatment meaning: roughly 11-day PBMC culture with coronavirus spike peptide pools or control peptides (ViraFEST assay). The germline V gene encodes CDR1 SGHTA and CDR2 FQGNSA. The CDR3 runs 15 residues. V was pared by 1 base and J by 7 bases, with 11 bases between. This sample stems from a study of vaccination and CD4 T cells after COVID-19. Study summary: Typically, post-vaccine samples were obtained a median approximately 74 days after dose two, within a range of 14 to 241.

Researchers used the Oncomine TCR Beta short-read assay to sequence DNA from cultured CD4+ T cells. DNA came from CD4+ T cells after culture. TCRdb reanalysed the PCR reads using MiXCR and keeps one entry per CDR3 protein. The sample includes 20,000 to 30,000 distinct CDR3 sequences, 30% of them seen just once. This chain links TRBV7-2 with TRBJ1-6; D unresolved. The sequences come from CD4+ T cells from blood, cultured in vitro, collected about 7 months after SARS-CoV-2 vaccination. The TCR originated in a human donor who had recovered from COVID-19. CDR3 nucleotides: TGTGCCAGCAGCTTAGGCGGTACCTTAAATTCACCCCTCCACTTT. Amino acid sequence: CASSLGGTLNSPLHF. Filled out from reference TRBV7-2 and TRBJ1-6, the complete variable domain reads GAGVSQSPSNKVTEKGKDVELRCDPISGHTALYWYRQSLGQGLEFLIYFQGNSAPDKSGLPSDRFSAERTGGSVSTLTIQRTQQEDSAVYLCASSLGGTLNSPLHFGNGTRLTVT.